One T cell receptor (beta chain) is described in this entry. Method: immunoSEQ multiplex PCR; TCRdb's copy keeps in-frame clones and lacks some. The sample consists of about 100,000 clones, less than 95% of them appearing once. This entry belongs to a study of OX40 agonist ivuxolimab in advanced cancers. Trimming removed 4 bases from V and 1 base from J; junction bases left unmatched: 6. In germline, CDR1 is MGHDK, CDR2 SYGVNS. The CDR3 contains 16 residues. The V and J genes are TRBV25-1 and TRBJ2-1, with 8 bases fitting TRBD2. The sample consisted of CD4+ or CD8+ T cells sorted from blood, taken in a trial of the OX40 agonist ivuxolimab. This TCR came from an adult with an advanced solid tumor such as melanoma, head and neck, liver or kidney cancer. CDR3 sequence: CASSVLVAGSYNEQFF. The CDR3 coding sequence is TGTGCCAGCAGTGTTTTGGTAGCGGGATCCTACAATGAGCAGTTCTTC.